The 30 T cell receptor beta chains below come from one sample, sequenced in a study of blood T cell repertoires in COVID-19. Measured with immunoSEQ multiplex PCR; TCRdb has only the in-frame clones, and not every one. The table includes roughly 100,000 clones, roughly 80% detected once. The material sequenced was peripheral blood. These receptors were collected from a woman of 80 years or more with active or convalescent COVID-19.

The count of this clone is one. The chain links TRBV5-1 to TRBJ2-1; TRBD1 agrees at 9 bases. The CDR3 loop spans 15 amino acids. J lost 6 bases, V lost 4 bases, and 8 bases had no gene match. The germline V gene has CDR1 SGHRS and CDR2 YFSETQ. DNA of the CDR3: TGCGCCAGCAGCCCTCGGACAGGGGCGTCCAATGAGCAGTTCTTC. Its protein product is CASSPRTGASNEQFF.

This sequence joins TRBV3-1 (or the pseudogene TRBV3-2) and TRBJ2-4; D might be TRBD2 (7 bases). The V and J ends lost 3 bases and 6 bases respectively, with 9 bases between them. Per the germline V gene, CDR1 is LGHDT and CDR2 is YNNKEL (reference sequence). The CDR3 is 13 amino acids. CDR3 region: CASSHGGRNIQYF. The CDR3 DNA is TGTGCCAGCAGCCACGGGGGGCGAAACATTCAGTACTTC.

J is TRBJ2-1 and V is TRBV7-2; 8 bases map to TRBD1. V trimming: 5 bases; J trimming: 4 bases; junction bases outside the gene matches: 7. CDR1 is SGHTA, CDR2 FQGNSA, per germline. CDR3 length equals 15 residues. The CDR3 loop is CASSPDRAGYNEQFF. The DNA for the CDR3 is TGTGCCAGCAGCCCGGACAGGGCGGGGTACAATGAGCAGTTCTTC.

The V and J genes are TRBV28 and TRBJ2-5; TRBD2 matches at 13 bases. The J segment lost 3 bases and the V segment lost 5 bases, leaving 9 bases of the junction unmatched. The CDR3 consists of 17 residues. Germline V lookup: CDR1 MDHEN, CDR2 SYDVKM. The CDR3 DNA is TGTGCCAGCAGTCTTTTGGCCGGACTAGCGGGAGAAGAGACCCAGTACTTC. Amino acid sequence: CASSLLAGLAGEETQYF.

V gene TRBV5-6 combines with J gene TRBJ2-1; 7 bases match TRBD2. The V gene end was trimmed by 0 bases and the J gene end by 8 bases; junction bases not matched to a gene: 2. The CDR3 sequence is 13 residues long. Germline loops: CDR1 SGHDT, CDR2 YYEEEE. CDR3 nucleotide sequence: TGTGCCAGCAGCTTGGGGAGCGGGGATGAGCAGTTCTTC. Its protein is CASSLGSGDEQFF.

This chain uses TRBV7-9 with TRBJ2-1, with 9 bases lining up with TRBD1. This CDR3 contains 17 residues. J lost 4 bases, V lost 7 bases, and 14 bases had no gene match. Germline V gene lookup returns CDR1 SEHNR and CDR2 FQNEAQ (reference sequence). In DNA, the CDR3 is TGTGCCAGCACCCCGGGGACAGGGTATCCCTTTTACAATGAGCAGTTCTTC. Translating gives CASTPGTGYPFYNEQFF. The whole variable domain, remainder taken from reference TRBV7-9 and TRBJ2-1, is DTGVSQNPRHKITKRGQNVTFRCDPISEHNRLYWYRQTLGQGPEFLTYFQNEAQLEKSRLLSDRFSAERPKGSFSTLEIQRTEQGDSAMYLCASTPGTGYPFYNEQFFGPGTRLTVL.

The CDR3 region has the DNA TGTGCCAGCAGCACGGGTTCTAGCACAGATACGCAGTATTTT. This encodes CASSTGSSTDTQYF. The rearrangement joins TRBV7-9 to TRBJ2-3; D remains ambiguous. This CDR3 is built from 14 residues. Germline V gives CDR1 SEHNR, CDR2 FQNEAQ (reference sequence). V was clipped by 5 bases and J by 0 bases, with 9 bases between them.

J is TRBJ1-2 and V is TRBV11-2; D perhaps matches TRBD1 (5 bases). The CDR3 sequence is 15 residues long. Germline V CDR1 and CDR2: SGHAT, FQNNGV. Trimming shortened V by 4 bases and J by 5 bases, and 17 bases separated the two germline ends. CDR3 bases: TGTGCCAGCAGCTCCGGGACTCCCCTAATTTATGGCTACACCTTC. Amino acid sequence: CASSSGTPLIYGYTF.

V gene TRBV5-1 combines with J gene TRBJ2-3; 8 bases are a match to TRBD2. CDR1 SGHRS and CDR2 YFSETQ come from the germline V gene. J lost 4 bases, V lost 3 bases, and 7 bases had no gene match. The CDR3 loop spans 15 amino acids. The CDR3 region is CASSSGTSSADTQYF. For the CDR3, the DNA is TGCGCCAGCAGCTCAGGGACTAGTTCCGCAGATACGCAGTATTTT.

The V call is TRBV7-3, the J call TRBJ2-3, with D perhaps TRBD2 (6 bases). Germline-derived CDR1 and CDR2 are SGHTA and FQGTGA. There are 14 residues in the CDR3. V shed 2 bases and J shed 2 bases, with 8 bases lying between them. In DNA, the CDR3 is TGTGCCAGCAGCTTAGGGACTCACACAGATACGCAGTATTTT. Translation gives CASSLGTHTDTQYF. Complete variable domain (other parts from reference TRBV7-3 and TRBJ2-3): GAGVSQTPSNKVTEKGKYVELRCDPISGHTALYWYRQSLGQGPEFLIYFQGTGAADDSGLPNDRFFAVRPEGSVSTLKIQRTERGDSAVYLCASSLGTHTDTQYFGPGTRLTVL.

The CDR3: CASSGQGGTDTQYF. The CDR3 DNA is TGTGCCAGCAGTGGACAGGGGGGCACAGATACGCAGTATTTT. The rearrangement joins TRBV2 to TRBJ2-3; 9 bases agree with TRBD1. This CDR3 has 14 residues. Germline CDR1 is SNHLY and CDR2 is FYNNEI. V shed 4 bases, J shed 1 base, and the junction held 0 bases outside the gene matches.

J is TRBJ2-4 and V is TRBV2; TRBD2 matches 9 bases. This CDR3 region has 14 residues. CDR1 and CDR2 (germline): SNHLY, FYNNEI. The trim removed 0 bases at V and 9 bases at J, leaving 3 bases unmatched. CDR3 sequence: CASSEAGRGGIQYF. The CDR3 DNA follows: TGTGCCAGCAGTGAAGCCGGGCGGGGGGGCATTCAGTACTTC.

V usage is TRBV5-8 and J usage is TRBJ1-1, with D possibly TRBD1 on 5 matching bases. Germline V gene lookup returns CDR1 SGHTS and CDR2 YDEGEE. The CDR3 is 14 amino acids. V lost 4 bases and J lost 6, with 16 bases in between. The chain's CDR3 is CASSALQGFAEAFF. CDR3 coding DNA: TGTGCCAGCAGCGCCCTCCAGGGCTTCGCTGAAGCTTTCTTT. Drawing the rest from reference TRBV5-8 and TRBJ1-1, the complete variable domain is EAGVTQSPTHLIKTRGQQATLRCSPISGHTSVYWYQQALGLGLQFLLWYDEGEERNRGNFPPRFSGRQFPNYSSELNVNALELEDSALYLCASSALQGFAEAFFGQGTRLTVV.

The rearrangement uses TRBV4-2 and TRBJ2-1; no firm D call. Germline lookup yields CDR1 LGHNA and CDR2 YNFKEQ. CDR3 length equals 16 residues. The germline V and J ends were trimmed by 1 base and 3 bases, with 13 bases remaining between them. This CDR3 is CASSQAGPPNYNEQFF. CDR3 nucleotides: TGTGCCAGCAGCCAAGCTGGCCCACCCAACTACAATGAGCAGTTCTTC.

CDR3 residues: CASSWKFYRVAVEDTQYF. Here the CDR3 DNA reads TGTGCCAGCAGTTGGAAATTCTACAGGGTCGCGGTTGAAGATACGCAGTATTTT. This chain connects TRBV27 to TRBJ2-3; D possibly corresponds to TRBD1 (6 bases). Deletions cut 4 bases from V and 5 bases from J, with 25 bases between. This CDR3 has 18 residues. Germline CDR1 and CDR2: MNHEY and SMNVEV (reference sequence).

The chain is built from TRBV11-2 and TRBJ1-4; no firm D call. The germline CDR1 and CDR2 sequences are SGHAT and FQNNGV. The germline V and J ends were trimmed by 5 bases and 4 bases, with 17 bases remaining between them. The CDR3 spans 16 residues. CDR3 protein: CASSVLGPASNEKLFF. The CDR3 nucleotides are TGTGCCAGCAGCGTATTAGGTCCAGCGAGTAATGAAAAACTGTTTTTT. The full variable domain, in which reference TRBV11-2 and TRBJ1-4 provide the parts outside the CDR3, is EAGVAQSPRYKIIEKRQSVAFWCNPISGHATLYWYQQILGQGPKLLIQFQNNGVVDDSQLPKDRFSAERLKGVDSTLKIQPAKLEDSAVYLCASSVLGPASNEKLFFGSGTQLSVL.

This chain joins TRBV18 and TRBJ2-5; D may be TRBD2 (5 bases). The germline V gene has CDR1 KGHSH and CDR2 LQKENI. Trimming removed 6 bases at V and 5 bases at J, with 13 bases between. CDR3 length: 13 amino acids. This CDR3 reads CASSRGSGETQYF. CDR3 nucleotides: TGTGCCAGCTCCCGGGGATCGGGGGAGACCCAGTACTTC. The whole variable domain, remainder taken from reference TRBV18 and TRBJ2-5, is NAGVMQNPRHLVRRRGQEARLRCSPMKGHSHVYWYRQLPEEGLKFMVYLQKENIIDESGMPKERFSAEFPKEGPSILRIQQVVRGDSAAYFCASSRGSGETQYFGPGTRLLVL.

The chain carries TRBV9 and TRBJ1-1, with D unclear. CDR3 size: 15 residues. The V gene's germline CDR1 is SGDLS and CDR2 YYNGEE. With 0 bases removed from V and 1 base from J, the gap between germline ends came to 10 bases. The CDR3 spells CASSVGVEPNTEAFF. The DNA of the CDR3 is TGTGCCAGCAGCGTAGGCGTCGAGCCGAACACTGAAGCTTTCTTT.

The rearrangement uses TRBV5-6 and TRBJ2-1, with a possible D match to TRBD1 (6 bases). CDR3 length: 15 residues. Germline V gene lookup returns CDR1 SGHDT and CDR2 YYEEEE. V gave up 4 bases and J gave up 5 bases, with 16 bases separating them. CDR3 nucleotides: TGTGCCAGCAGCATCTACGACAGGACCCACAATGAGCAGTTCTTC. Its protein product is CASSIYDRTHNEQFF.

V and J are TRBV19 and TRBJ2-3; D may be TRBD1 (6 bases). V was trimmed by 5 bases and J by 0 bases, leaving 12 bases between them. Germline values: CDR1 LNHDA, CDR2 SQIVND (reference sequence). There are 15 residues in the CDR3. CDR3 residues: CASSQQGISTDTQYF. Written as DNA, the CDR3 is TGTGCCAGTAGTCAACAGGGTATTAGCACAGATACGCAGTATTTT.

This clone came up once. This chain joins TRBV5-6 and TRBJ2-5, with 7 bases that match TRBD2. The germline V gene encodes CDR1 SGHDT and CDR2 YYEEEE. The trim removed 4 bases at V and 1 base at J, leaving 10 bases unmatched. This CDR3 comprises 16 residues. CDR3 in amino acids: CASSPRAGAIQETQYF. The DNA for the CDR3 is TGTGCCAGCAGCCCTCGGGCGGGAGCGATCCAAGAGACCCAGTACTTC. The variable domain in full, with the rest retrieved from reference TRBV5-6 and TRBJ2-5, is DAGVTQSPTHLIKTRGQQVTLRCSPKSGHDTVSWYQQALGQGPQFIFQYYEEEERQRGNFPDRFSGHQFPNYSSELNVNALLLGDSALYLCASSPRAGAIQETQYFGPGTRLLVL.

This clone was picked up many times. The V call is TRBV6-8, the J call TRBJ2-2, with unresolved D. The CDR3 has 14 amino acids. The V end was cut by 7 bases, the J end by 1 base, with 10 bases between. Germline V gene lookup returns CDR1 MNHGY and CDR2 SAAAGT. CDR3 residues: CASTASRNTGELFF. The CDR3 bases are TGTGCCAGCACCGCCTCGAGGAACACCGGGGAGCTGTTTTTT.

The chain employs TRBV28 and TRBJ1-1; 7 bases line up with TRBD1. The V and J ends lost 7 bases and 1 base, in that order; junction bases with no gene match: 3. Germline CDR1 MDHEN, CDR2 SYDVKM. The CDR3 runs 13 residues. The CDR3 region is CASIAGGNTEAFF. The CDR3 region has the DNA TGTGCCAGCATTGCAGGGGGGAACACTGAAGCTTTCTTT.

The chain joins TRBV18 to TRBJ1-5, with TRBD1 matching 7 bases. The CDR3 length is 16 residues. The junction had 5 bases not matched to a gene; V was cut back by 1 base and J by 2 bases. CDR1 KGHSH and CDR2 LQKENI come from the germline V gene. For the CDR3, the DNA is TGTGCCAGCTCACCACGGAACACAGGGGGCAATCAGCCCCAGCATTTT. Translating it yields CASSPRNTGGNQPQHF.

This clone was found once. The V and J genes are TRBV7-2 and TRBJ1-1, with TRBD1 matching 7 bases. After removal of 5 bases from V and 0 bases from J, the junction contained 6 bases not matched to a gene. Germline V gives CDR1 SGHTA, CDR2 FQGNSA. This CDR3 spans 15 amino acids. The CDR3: CASSLDREVNTEAFF. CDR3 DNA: TGTGCCAGCAGCCTCGACAGGGAGGTGAACACTGAAGCTTTCTTT.

This CDR3 reads CASSLPVAPTNEKLFF. Here the CDR3 DNA reads TGTGCCAGCAGTTTACCTGTGGCACCAACTAATGAAAAACTGTTTTTT. The V and J genes are TRBV28 and TRBJ1-4; D is uncertain. Germline V CDR1 and CDR2: MDHEN, SYDVKM. The CDR3 is made up of 16 amino acids. The V end was cut by 2 bases, the J end by 0 bases, with 10 bases between.

As DNA, the CDR3 is TGTGCCAGCAGTCCTTGGGTCAGTTCGGGTGGAAACACCATATATTTT. As protein: CASSPWVSSGGNTIYF. The chain uses TRBV28 and TRBJ1-3; D gene uncertain. Trimming pared 5 bases from V and 3 bases from J, leaving 17 bases between. The germline V gene encodes CDR1 MDHEN and CDR2 SYDVKM. The CDR3 is 16 residues long. Variable domain in full (rest from reference TRBV28 and TRBJ1-3): DVKVTQSSRYLVKRTGEKVFLECVQDMDHENMFWYRQDPGLGLRLIYFSYDVKMKEKGDIPEGYSVSREKKERFSLILESASTNQTSMYLCASSPWVSSGGNTIYFGEGSWLTVV.

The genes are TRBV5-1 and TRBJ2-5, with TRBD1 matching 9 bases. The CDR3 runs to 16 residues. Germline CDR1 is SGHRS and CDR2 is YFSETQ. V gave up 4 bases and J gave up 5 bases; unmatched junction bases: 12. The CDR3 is CASSNRDRVIEETQYF. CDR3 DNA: TGCGCCAGCAGCAACCGGGACAGGGTGATAGAGGAGACCCAGTACTTC. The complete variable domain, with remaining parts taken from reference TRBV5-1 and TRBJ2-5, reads KAGVTQTPRYLIKTRGQQVTLSCSPISGHRSVSWYQQTPGQGLQFLFEYFSETQRNKGNFPGRFSGRQFSNSRSEMNVSTLELGDSALYLCASSNRDRVIEETQYFGPGTRLLVL.

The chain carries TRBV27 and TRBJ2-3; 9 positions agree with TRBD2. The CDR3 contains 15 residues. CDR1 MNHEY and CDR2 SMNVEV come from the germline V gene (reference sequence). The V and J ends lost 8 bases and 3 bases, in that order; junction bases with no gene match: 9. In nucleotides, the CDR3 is TGTGCCAGCTCGGTCCGCGGGAGGGGGACAGATACGCAGTATTTT. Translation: CASSVRGRGTDTQYF.

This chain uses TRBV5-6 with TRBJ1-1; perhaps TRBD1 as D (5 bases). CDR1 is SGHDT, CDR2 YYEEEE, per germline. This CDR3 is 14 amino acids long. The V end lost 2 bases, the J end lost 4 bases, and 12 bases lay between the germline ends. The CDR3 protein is CASSLSRVRTEAFF. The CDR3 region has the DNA TGTGCCAGCAGCTTATCCAGGGTGCGCACTGAAGCTTTCTTT.